The 28 T cell receptor beta chains in this list originate from one sample, sequenced in a study of cytomegalovirus exposure and HLA in healthy donors. Method: immunoSEQ multiplex PCR; TCRdb's copy keeps in-frame clones and lacks some. The data contain 65,000 to 75,000 clones, roughly 92% of them singletons. The sample was PBMCs. These receptors were taken from a man between 18 and 29 years old in good health and CMV-seropositive.

The gene calls are TRBV19 and TRBJ2-1, with 7 bases lining up with TRBD2. Germline V gene sequence: CDR1 LNHDA, CDR2 SQIVND (reference sequence). This CDR3 spans 15 amino acids. V was pared by 2 bases and J by 5 bases, with 6 bases of the junction left unmatched. The CDR3 DNA reads TGTGCCAGTAGTATAAGGCGGGAGTGGGACAATGAGCAGTTCTTC. This gives the protein CASSIRREWDNEQFF. The variable domain in full, completed from reference TRBV19 and TRBJ2-1, reads DGGITQSPKYLFRKEGQNVTLSCEQNLNHDAMYWYRQDPGQGLRLIYYSQIVNDFQKGDIAEGYSVSREKKESFPLTVTSAQKNPTAFYLCASSIRREWDNEQFFGPGTRLTVL.

V is TRBV20-1 and J is TRBJ2-5; D is unclear. V lost 7 bases and J lost 5, with 11 bases in between. The germline V gene encodes CDR1 DFQATT and CDR2 SNEGSKA (reference sequence). The CDR3 sequence is 11 residues long. CDR3 sequence reads: CSGSLVETQYF. DNA for the CDR3: TGCAGTGGGAGCCTGGTGGAGACCCAGTACTTC.

Here the CDR3 DNA reads TGTGCCAGCAGCCCGGACAGGCGGACCGGGGAGCTGTTTTTT. Translated: CASSPDRRTGELFF. The genes are TRBV7-2 and TRBJ2-2; TRBD1 agrees at 7 bases. CDR1 is SGHTA, CDR2 FQGNSA, per germline. The length of the CDR3 is 14 residues. With V trimmed by 5 bases and J by 5 bases, 5 bases remained unmatched. Using reference TRBV7-2 and TRBJ2-2 for the parts outside the CDR3, the full variable domain is GAGVSQSPSNKVTEKGKDVELRCDPISGHTALYWYRQSLGQGLEFLIYFQGNSAPDKSGLPSDRFSAERTGGSVSTLTIQRTQQEDSAVYLCASSPDRRTGELFFGEGSRLTVL.

V gene TRBV19 combines with J gene TRBJ2-7, with 9 bases aligning to TRBD1. The CDR3 has 14 residues. With V trimmed by 5 bases and J by 1 base, 3 bases remained unmatched. The germline gives CDR1 LNHDA, CDR2 SQIVND (reference sequence). The CDR3 region has the DNA TGTGCCAGTAGTGTGGGACAGGGTTCCTACGAGCAGTACTTC. This sequence encodes CASSVGQGSYEQYF.

The chain combines TRBV6-5 with TRBJ2-1; TRBD1 agrees at 7 bases. Germline V gene data show CDR1 as MNHEY and CDR2 as SVGAGI. The J segment lost 5 bases and the V segment lost 7 bases, leaving 11 bases of the junction unmatched. The length of the CDR3 is 15 residues. CDR3 DNA sequence: TGTGCCAGCAAGATCAGGACAGGCAGGGACAATGAGCAGTTCTTC. This gives the protein CASKIRTGRDNEQFF.

Here the CDR3 reads CASSGTVQPQHF. As DNA, the CDR3 is TGTGCCAGCAGTGGCACAGTTCAGCCCCAGCATTTT. The rearrangement uses TRBV2 and TRBJ1-5; D gene uncertain. Per the germline V gene, CDR1 is SNHLY and CDR2 is FYNNEI. This CDR3 contains 12 residues. Trimming took off 4 bases at V and 6 bases at J, with 7 bases between the two ends. The full variable domain, completed using reference TRBV2 and TRBJ1-5, is EPEVTQTPSHQVTQMGQEVILRCVPISNHLYFYWYRQILGQKVEFLVSFYNNEISEKSEIFDDQFSVERPDGSNFTLKIRSTKLEDSAMYFCASSGTVQPQHFGDGTRLSIL.

The chain couples TRBV7-9 to TRBJ2-5; the D gene is possibly TRBD2 (5 bases). Trimming removed 5 bases at V and 2 bases at J, with 15 bases between. The CDR3 runs 15 residues. Germline V gene sequence: CDR1 SEHNR, CDR2 FQNEAQ (reference sequence). CDR3 DNA sequence: TGTGCCAGCAGCCCGTGGACTCGGGGACAAGAGACCCAGTACTTC. It codes for CASSPWTRGQETQYF.

The CDR3 loop is CSAGGVGELFF. The CDR3 DNA sequence: TGCAGTGCTGGGGGGGTTGGGGAGCTGTTTTTT. The rearrangement links TRBV20-1 to TRBJ2-2; 7 bases agree with TRBD2. Germline-derived CDR1 and CDR2 are DFQATT and SNEGSKA (reference sequence). Trimming at V came to 5 bases and at J to 8 bases, leaving 2 bases not matched to a gene. This CDR3 has 11 residues.

This chain links TRBV25-1 with TRBJ1-1; weak D call: TRBD1 (6 bases). The CDR3 is 16 residues long. The germline V gene has CDR1 MGHDK and CDR2 SYGVNS. Between the trimmed V and J ends, which lost 1 base and 1 base, there was a span of 13 bases. DNA of the CDR3: TGTGCCAGCAGTGAATCCGTTTCCAGGGGGAACACTGAAGCTTTCTTT. This encodes CASSESVSRGNTEAFF.

The V gene is TRBV5-4, the J gene TRBJ2-7; no definite D call. V lost 4 bases and J 2 bases, leaving 10 bases between the germline ends. CDR3 length: 13 amino acids. CDR1 and CDR2 from the germline V gene are SGHNT and YYREEE (reference sequence). For the CDR3, the DNA is TGTGCCAGCAGCCACCCACCGGCCTACGAGCAGTACTTC. The encoded protein is CASSHPPAYEQYF.

V is TRBV18 and J is TRBJ2-1, with 12 bases aligning to TRBD2. Germline values: CDR1 KGHSH, CDR2 LQKENI. The CDR3 has 18 amino acids. The V segment lost 4 bases and the J segment 7 bases; nucleotides outside the gene matches: 14. CDR3 region: CASSLVKTWTSGKNEQFF. CDR3 nucleotides: TGTGCCAGCTCACTTGTTAAGACTTGGACTAGCGGGAAGAATGAGCAGTTCTTC.

The V call is TRBV28, the J call TRBJ1-5; the D gene is possibly TRBD1 (6 bases). The CDR3 spans 15 residues. Trimming cost V 3 bases and J 3 bases, with 12 bases left between them. Looked up from germline, CDR1 is MDHEN and CDR2 is SYDVKM. The CDR3 DNA is TGTGCCAGCAGTTTTACAGGGCGGGTCAATCAGCCCCAGCATTTT. Its translation is CASSFTGRVNQPQHF.

The chain carries TRBV16 and TRBJ1-5; the match to TRBD1 covers 10 bases. Germline assignment: CDR1 KGHSY and CDR2 FQNENV. Losses at the gene ends were 5 bases for V and 8 bases for J; bases not matched to a gene: 15. The CDR3 contains 17 residues. The CDR3 nucleotides are TGTGCCAGCAGCTCGAAACCGGGACAGGGGAGAGGTAAGCCCCAGCATTTT. Protein sequence: CASSSKPGQGRGKPQHF.

The chain has TRBV9 and TRBJ2-7, with 14 bases that match TRBD2. Germline V gives CDR1 SGDLS, CDR2 YYNGEE. CDR3 length equals 16 residues. Trimming at V came to 4 bases and at J to 3 bases, leaving 6 bases not matched to a gene. The DNA for the CDR3 is TGTGCCAGCAGCCCCCCGGGACTAGCGGGAGTCTACGAGCAGTACTTC. It encodes CASSPPGLAGVYEQYF. The whole variable domain, remainder taken from reference TRBV9 and TRBJ2-7, is DSGVTQTPKHLITATGQRVTLRCSPRSGDLSVYWYQQSLDQGLQFLIQYYNGEERAKGNILERFSAQQFPDLHSELNLSSLELGDSALYFCASSPPGLAGVYEQYFGPGTRLTVT.

This clone was found once. This chain joins TRBV9 and TRBJ2-5, with D unresolved. The CDR3 is made up of 13 amino acids. Per the germline V gene, CDR1 is SGDLS and CDR2 is YYNGEE. V was pared by 0 bases and J by 6 bases, with 9 bases between. The CDR3 region has the DNA TGTGCCAGCAGCGTAGACGGCGGAAAGACCCAGTACTTC. Amino acid sequence: CASSVDGGKTQYF.

The CDR3 here is CASSYFGTGGRYEQYF. CDR3 sequence (DNA): TGTGCCAGCAGTTACTTCGGGACAGGGGGGAGGTACGAGCAGTACTTC. The chain links TRBV6-8 to TRBJ2-7; 11 nucleotides match TRBD1. Germline V gives CDR1 MNHGY, CDR2 SAAAGT. The CDR3 is made up of 16 amino acids. J was trimmed by 4 bases and V by 1 base; bases with no gene match: 6.

The chain employs TRBV6-5 and TRBJ2-3, with unresolved D. The CDR3 sequence is 14 residues long. Between the trimmed V and J ends, which lost 2 bases and 6 bases, there was a span of 12 bases. CDR1 and CDR2 from the germline V gene are MNHEY and SVGAGI. CDR3 nucleotide sequence: TGTGCCAGCAGTTACCGACGACTCCCCGATACGCAGTATTTT. Encoded protein: CASSYRRLPDTQYF.

This chain connects TRBV6-5 to TRBJ2-5; a possible D gene is TRBD2 (6 bases). The CDR3 consists of 13 residues. V was trimmed by 0 bases and J by 7 bases, leaving 9 bases between them. Germline CDR1 reads MNHEY; CDR2 reads SVGAGI. This CDR3 is CASSYSPRGTQYF. CDR3 DNA: TGTGCCAGCAGTTACTCACCGCGGGGGACCCAGTACTTC.

CDR3 region: CASRMGQNQPQHF. The CDR3 region has the DNA TGTGCCAGCAGAATGGGGCAGAATCAGCCCCAGCATTTT. The chain joins TRBV5-5 to TRBJ1-5; maybe TRBD1 (5 bases). Trimming took 5 bases from V and 4 from J, leaving 10 bases between them. This CDR3 is built from 13 residues. Germline CDR1 is SGHKS and CDR2 is YYEKEE (reference sequence).

In DNA, the CDR3 is TGCAGCGGTTCATCGGGGAGGGATCAGCCCCAGCATTTT. This gives the protein CSGSSGRDQPQHF. The chain employs TRBV29-1 and TRBJ1-5; D ambiguous. CDR3 size: 13 residues. Germline V gives CDR1 SQVTM, CDR2 ANQGSEA. V lost 7 bases, J lost 5 bases, and 15 bases lay in between.

The chain links TRBV6-5 to TRBJ1-1, with D unresolved. The CDR3 covers 12 residues. CDR1 and CDR2 from the germline V gene are MNHEY and SVGAGI. V was shortened by 6 bases and J by 4 bases, with 9 bases between the two germline ends. CDR3 sequence reads: CASRTPATEAFF. CDR3 sequence (DNA): TGTGCCAGCAGGACACCCGCCACTGAAGCTTTCTTT.

In this sample, this clone turned up once. V and J are TRBV7-9 and TRBJ2-7, with 13 bases aligning to TRBD2. The germline CDR1 and CDR2 sequences are SEHNR and FQNEAQ (reference sequence). After removal of 5 bases from V and 4 bases from J, the junction contained 5 bases not matched to a gene. The length of the CDR3 is 15 residues. The CDR3 DNA reads TGTGCCAGCAGCCAGGGGACTAGCGGGAAGTACGAGCAGTACTTC. This translates into CASSQGTSGKYEQYF.

The chain recombines TRBV4-1 with TRBJ2-3; D unclear. The germline V gene has CDR1 MGHRA and CDR2 YSYEKL. CDR3 size: 14 residues. Trimming took 2 bases from V and 2 from J, leaving 8 bases between them. CDR3 loop: CASSQSVYTDTQYF. The CDR3 DNA sequence: TGCGCCAGCAGCCAATCTGTCTACACAGATACGCAGTATTTT.

The V and J genes are TRBV30 and TRBJ2-7; TRBD1 matches 8 bases. With 3 bases clipped from V and 2 bases from J, the junction kept 15 bases outside the gene matches. Germline V gene lookup returns CDR1 GTSNPN and CDR2 SVGIG (reference sequence). The CDR3 has 17 amino acids. The CDR3 DNA sequence: TGTGCCTGGAGCGCACGAATTCCGGACAGGGTCCCCTACGAGCAGTACTTC. This sequence encodes CAWSARIPDRVPYEQYF. The full variable domain, with the rest looked up from reference TRBV30 and TRBJ2-7, is SQTIHQWPATLVQPVGSPLSLECTVEGTSNPNLYWYRQAAGRGLQLLFYSVGIGQISSEVPQNLSASRPQDRQFILSSKKLLLSDSGFYLCAWSARIPDRVPYEQYFGPGTRLTVT.

Notes on this clone: Germline is not matched at one junction end, which may reflect a read error. CDR3 coding DNA: TGTGCTAGCAGCCCGAATTTTTCGGGTCCCCAGCATTTT. Translating gives CASSPNFSGPQHF. The rearrangement uses TRBV7-7 and TRBJ1-5; D remains unclear. Germline loops: CDR1 SSHAT, CDR2 FNYEAQ (reference sequence). This CDR3 has 13 amino acids.

The chain combines TRBV27 with TRBJ2-2; TRBD1 aligns across 8 bases. The J segment lost 1 base and the V segment lost 6 bases, leaving 4 bases of the junction unmatched. Germline loops: CDR1 MNHEY, CDR2 SMNVEV (reference sequence). CDR3 length: 15 residues. CDR3 amino acids: CASSPGTGNTGELFF. CDR3 nucleotides: TGTGCCAGCAGCCCCGGGACAGGGAACACCGGGGAGCTGTTTTTT.

For the CDR3, the DNA is TGCAGCACAACAGGGTGGGACACTGAAGCTTTCTTT. Protein: CSTTGWDTEAFF. This chain uses TRBV29-1 with TRBJ1-1; tentatively, D is TRBD1 (6 bases). V lost 8 bases to trimming and J lost 3 bases, with 13 bases between them. Germline CDR1 and CDR2: SQVTM and ANQGSEA. This CDR3 has 12 residues.

The rearrangement uses TRBV28 and TRBJ2-7; D perhaps matches TRBD2 (5 bases). The CDR3 covers 14 residues. Germline V CDR1 and CDR2: MDHEN, SYDVKM. V dropped 6 bases and J dropped 3 bases, with 15 bases sitting between them. CDR3 loop: CASSDLEAGYEQYF. CDR3 DNA sequence: TGTGCCAGCAGCGATCTGGAGGCCGGCTACGAGCAGTACTTC.